Included here is one T cell receptor beta chain sequence, with context. The sample is drawn from a study of blood T cell repertoires in COVID-19. About the study: Samples of COVID-19 (acute and convalescent) were obtained from the United States, Italy and Spain. Sources were T cells, B-cell-depleted T cells, or PBMCs; the material itself was cDNA or gDNA.

The junction had 12 bases not matched to a gene; V was cut back by 6 bases and J by 4 bases. The CDR3 extends over 18 amino acids. CDR1 and CDR2 (germline): SNHLY, FYNNEI. In the authors' methods: Scientists estimated how many nucleated cells there were by amplifying reference gene primers. The protocol was immunoSEQ multiplex PCR, while the TCRdb copy is restricted to in-frame clones and leaves out a portion. V, J and clone size were drawn from that table, and D and trimming were deduced from the DNA. The sample gives hundreds of thousands of clones, around 84% of which show up once; less than 5.5% is in the top ten. Donors were grouped by their self-reported clinical history.

The chain has TRBV2 and TRBJ2-7, with 16 bases lining up with TRBD2. The receptor was isolated from a man aged 35 to 55 who had been exposed to COVID-19. Material for sequencing was PBMCs or T cells enriched from blood (not recorded which). The CDR3 here is CASSTPGTSGRAPYEQYF. For the CDR3, the DNA is TGTGCCAGCAGCACACCCGGGACTAGCGGGAGGGCCCCGTACGAGCAGTACTTC.